This TCR beta chain was captured in a study of early T cells in non-severe SARS-CoV-2 infection. Study-level information: The sequenced material was bulk RNA from unsorted whole blood, and its chains were unpaired.

The CDR3 runs 18 residues. Findings of the study overall: The VDJdb matching leaned toward anti-spike CD8 responses and overlooked private and CD4 specificities.

Each cDNA molecule carried a unique molecular identifier. TCRdb called the 5' RACE reads again in MiXCR, with one record for every CDR3 protein. The sample shows 30,000 to 35,000 distinct CDR3 sequences, roughly 5.9% of them seen only once. This clonotype has ten or more counts. The antigen is undetermined. One end of the junction does not line up with germline, which may come from a read error. The origin of this receptor is an adult who was a healthcare worker with PCR-confirmed SARS-CoV-2 infection or an uninfected control (not recorded which). The gene calls are TRBV12-3 or TRBV12-4 and TRBJ1-6; 9 bases line up with TRBD1. Sequencing used whole blood. The DNA for the CDR3 is TGTGCCAGCAGTCGGACCGGGACAGGGAGCTCCTATAATTCACCCCTCCATTTT. Translated: CASSRTGTGSSYNSPLHF.